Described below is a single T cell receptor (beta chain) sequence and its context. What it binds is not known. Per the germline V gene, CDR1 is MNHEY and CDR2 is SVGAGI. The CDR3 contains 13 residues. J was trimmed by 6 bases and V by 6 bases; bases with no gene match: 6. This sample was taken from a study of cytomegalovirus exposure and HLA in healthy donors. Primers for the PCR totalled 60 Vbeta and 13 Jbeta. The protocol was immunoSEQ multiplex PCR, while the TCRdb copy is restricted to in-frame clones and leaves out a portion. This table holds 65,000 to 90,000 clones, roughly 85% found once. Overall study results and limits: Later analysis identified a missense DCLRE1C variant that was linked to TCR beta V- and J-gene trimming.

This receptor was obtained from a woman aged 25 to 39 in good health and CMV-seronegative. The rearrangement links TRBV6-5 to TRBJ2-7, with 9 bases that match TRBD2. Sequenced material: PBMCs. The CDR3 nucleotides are TGTGCCAGCAGCCCAGCGGGAGGAGGCGAGCAGTACTTC. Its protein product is CASSPAGGGEQYF.